The source of this T cell receptor beta chain is a study of blood T cell repertoires in COVID-19 (dated by TCRdb to the early 2020s). At the level of the whole study: Samples from collaborators originated in the United States, Italy and Spain and spanned both the acute and convalescent phases of COVID-19. The material from the prospective study consisted of cDNA or gDNA derived from T cells, B-cell-depleted T cells, or PBMCs. Deeply sampled blood TCRbeta repertoires from subjects exposed to, actively infected with, or recovered from COVID-19 were included in the dataset. The repertoires were made available in a free public database intended to serve as a resource for research on the immune response to SARS-CoV-2. Samples came from the ongoing ImmuneRACE study (first 160 participants) plus 1,254 subjects from 6 global collaborators. Sample metadata almost always included a de-identified subject ID, COVID-19 status, age in years and sex. Where HLA class I and class II types were available, the types were taken from metadata supplied by the sample provider, not from assay-based typing. Overall results and qualifications from the work: Clinical and demographic metadata were provided uncurated, with the amount varying by source and participant.

Samples from volunteer blood donors who had recovered from COVID-19 were contributed by a second Seattle source. The collaborating institutions used their own protocols to collect whole blood in K2EDTA tubes. For TCRbeta analysis, collaborator samples were shipped as frozen whole blood, as isolated PBMCs, or as DNA extracted from either sample type. TCRbeta CDR3 regions were amplified from genomic DNA by means of the immunoSEQ Assay, a bias-controlled multiplex PCR. The study's processing was this. Nucleated cell counts per sample were estimated from amplification of reference gene primers within the assay. Sequence reads were collapsed and filtered to measure the absolute abundance of every unique TCRbeta CDR3 rearrangement. Productive Simpson clonality was computed per sample as the square root of Simpson's diversity index over productive rearrangements. TCRdb retrieved this table from immuneACCESS and kept in-frame rearrangements only. Not all clones are present; in checked studies, unresolved V genes account for under half, and no reason is known for the remainder. Clone size and the V and J calls come from that table; the DNA yielded D and trimming. The sample table records about 160,000 clones; approximately 86% of these occur just once. Roughly 3.9% of the sample rests with the top ten.

A note on this clone: Its antigen target is currently unknown. Base qualities are not at hand, and no much larger clone is one base apart.

The sequence came from an older woman who had recovered from COVID-19. Input material: peripheral blood.

The base sequence is TGTGCCAGCAGCAGGGCCCAGAGGAATGAGCAGTTCTTC. Its translation is CASSRAQRNEQFF. This chain joins TRBV6-5 to TRBJ2-1; TRBD1 might be the D gene, on 5 matching bases. The CDR3 numbers 13 residues from cysteine through phenylalanine. Only CDR3 DNA is held: 39 bases, read in frame from base 1. The junction shows trimming of 6 bases on V and 7 bases on J, plus 13 bases between the germline ends. The germline V gene yields MNHEY for CDR1 and SVGAGI for CDR2.